This entry lists 21 T cell receptor beta chains sequenced from one sample in a study of regulatory T cells in long-lasting Graves disease. Noted time point: newly diagnosed GD, antithyroid drugs for less than 3 months. Isolated PBMC RNA provided the starting material for the TCR library. Combining iRepertoire HTBI primers with Arm-PCR of CDR3 regions, the authors built TCR beta libraries. TCRdb re-derived calls from the multiplex PCR reads in MiXCR, one entry per CDR3 protein. This table holds over 400,000 distinct CDR3 sequences, less than 15% found once. In addition, the sample was reused for a study of T cells in Graves' hyperthyroidism and ophthalmopathy.

This specimen was peripheral blood mononuclear cells (PBMCs), taken at new diagnosis, from a patient treated with antithyroid drugs. The receptors here all came from a woman in her forties or fifties with Graves disease.

The chain recombines TRBV9 with TRBJ2-5, with D maybe TRBD1 (6 bases). The germline V gene encodes CDR1 SGDLS and CDR2 YYNGEE. V lost 0 bases to trimming and J lost 5 bases, with 23 bases between them. This CDR3 region has 18 residues. The CDR3 spells CASSVDTIQGGGRETQYF. DNA for the CDR3: TGTGCCAGCAGCGTAGATACCATACAGGGTGGAGGTCGCGAGACCCAGTACTTC. The variable domain in full, with the rest retrieved from reference TRBV9 and TRBJ2-5, is DSGVTQTPKHLITATGQRVTLRCSPRSGDLSVYWYQQSLDQGLQFLIQYYNGEERAKGNILERFSAQQFPDLHSELNLSSLELGDSALYFCASSVDTIQGGGRETQYFGPGTRLLVL.

This clonotype was detected ten times or more. This rearrangement joins TRBV6-1 to TRBJ2-2, with 7 positions matching TRBD2. The CDR3 sequence is 15 residues long. With V trimmed by 0 bases and J by 5 bases, 3 bases remained unmatched. CDR1 and CDR2 from the germline V gene are MNHNS and SASEGT. The CDR3 loop is CASSEAGLVTGELFF. The DNA of the CDR3 is TGTGCCAGCAGTGAAGCTGGACTAGTAACCGGGGAGCTGTTTTTT.

A few counts support this clonotype. The V gene is TRBV5-1, the J gene TRBJ2-5, with 8 positions matching TRBD2. V lost 0 bases, J lost 2 bases, and 6 bases stayed unmatched. This CDR3 comprises 16 residues. CDR1 and CDR2 (germline): SGHRS, YFSETQ. The CDR3 DNA reads as TGCGCCAGCAGCTTGGTGCCTAGCGGGCGGCAAGAGACCCAGTACTTC. Residues: CASSLVPSGRQETQYF.

The genes are TRBV7-3 and TRBJ2-1; 14 bases fit TRBD2. Per the germline V gene, CDR1 is SGHTA and CDR2 is FQGTGA. Losses at the gene ends were 5 bases for V and 6 bases for J; bases not matched to a gene: 15. The CDR3 runs 19 residues. DNA for the CDR3: TGTGCCAGCAGCCCACCCCCGGGACTAGCGGGAGTCGGGAGCAATGAGCAGTTCTTC. Translated, it gives CASSPPPGLAGVGSNEQFF. The complete variable domain, with remaining parts taken from reference TRBV7-3 and TRBJ2-1, reads GAGVSQTPSNKVTEKGKYVELRCDPISGHTALYWYRQSLGQGPEFLIYFQGTGAADDSGLPNDRFFAVRPEGSVSTLKIQRTERGDSAVYLCASSPPPGLAGVGSNEQFFGPGTRLTVL.

This clonotype has at least ten counts. The rearrangement joins TRBV12-3 or TRBV12-4 to TRBJ1-1; 12 bases align to TRBD1. J gave up 7 bases and V 6 bases, and 6 bases lay outside the gene matches. CDR3 size: 14 residues. The CDR3 loop is CASRDGTGGDEAFF. CDR3 sequence (DNA): TGTGCCAGCAGGGACGGGACAGGGGGCGATGAAGCTTTCTTT.

This clonotype was recorded at least ten times. The gene calls are TRBV11-2 and TRBJ2-7; D gene unclear. The CDR3 contains 13 residues. Germline V gene data show CDR1 as SGHAT and CDR2 as FQNNGV. V was shortened by 3 bases and J by 0 bases, with 6 bases between the two germline ends. The CDR3 loop is CASSLKSSYEQYF. In DNA form, the CDR3 reads TGTGCCAGCAGCTTGAAGAGCTCCTACGAGCAGTACTTC.

The table lists this clonotype with many counts. The rearrangement uses TRBV28 and TRBJ1-1; D unclear. From germline, CDR1 is MDHEN and CDR2 SYDVKM. V was pared by 3 bases and J by 1 base, with 9 bases between. The CDR3 is 14 residues long. CDR3 sequence reads: CASSFARENTEAFF. The CDR3 coding sequence is TGTGCCAGCAGTTTTGCCAGAGAGAACACTGAAGCTTTCTTT. The entire variable domain, with the rest obtained from reference TRBV28 and TRBJ1-1, is as follows: DVKVTQSSRYLVKRTGEKVFLECVQDMDHENMFWYRQDPGLGLRLIYFSYDVKMKEKGDIPEGYSVSREKKERFSLILESASTNQTSMYLCASSFARENTEAFFGQGTRLTVV.

The chain joins TRBV11-2 to TRBJ1-2; a weak D match, TRBD1 (5 bases). Germline V gene data show CDR1 as SGHAT and CDR2 as FQNNGV. The V gene lost 9 bases and the J gene lost 6 bases, with 23 bases spanning the gap. This CDR3 comprises 15 residues. CDR3 amino acids: CASSGGKKGTHGYTF. DNA for the CDR3: TGTGCCAGTAGTGGGGGAAAAAAGGGTACTCATGGCTACACCTTC.

This chain connects TRBV7-2 to TRBJ1-1; D is unresolved. The CDR3 has 18 amino acids. V dropped 3 bases and J dropped 0 bases, with 20 bases sitting between them. CDR1 is SGHTA and CDR2 is FQGNSA in the germline V gene. The CDR3 loop reads CASSFLAGGPRVNTEAFF. CDR3 DNA sequence: TGTGCCAGCAGCTTCCTAGCGGGAGGCCCGCGGGTGAACACTGAAGCTTTCTTT.

This clonotype was counted at least ten times. Compared with germline, one end of the junction differs, possibly owing to a read error. The V call is TRBV28, the J call TRBJ2-4; D gene uncertain. This CDR3 spans 12 amino acids. Germline V gives CDR1 MDHEN, CDR2 SYDVKM. Here the CDR3 DNA reads TGTGCCAGCAGGACCCAAACAGCCTCTTTGGACTTC. Encoded protein: CASRTQTASLDF.

This clonotype was recorded at least ten times. The chain links TRBV27 to TRBJ2-1, with TRBD2 matching 8 bases. V trimming: 0 bases; J trimming: 5 bases; junction bases outside the gene matches: 9. The CDR3 length is 17 residues. Germline values: CDR1 MNHEY, CDR2 SMNVEV (reference sequence). The CDR3 DNA is TGTGCCAGCAGTTTATCGGCGTCGGGAGGGGGGCACAATGAGCAGTTCTTC. Its translation: CASSLSASGGGHNEQFF.

This clonotype was counted ten times or more. V and J are TRBV28 and TRBJ2-7; D gene uncertain. Germline V gene sequence: CDR1 MDHEN, CDR2 SYDVKM. Trimming removed 3 bases at V and 1 base at J, with 10 bases between. This CDR3 is built from 14 residues. The CDR3 coding sequence is TGTGCCAGCAGTTTCTGGCAGGAGTCCTACGAGCAGTACTTC. Translating gives CASSFWQESYEQYF.

This chain uses TRBV18 with TRBJ2-7, with D possibly TRBD2 on 5 matching bases. The germline CDR1 and CDR2 sequences are KGHSH and LQKENI. Trimming removed 1 base from V and 3 bases from J, with 10 bases in between. This CDR3 has 14 residues. In DNA form, the CDR3 reads TGTGCCAGCTCACCACAGGCCGGGAACTACGAGCAGTACTTC. This codes for CASSPQAGNYEQYF.

This clonotype was detected ten times or more. The genes are TRBV20-1 and TRBJ2-7; 9 nucleotides agree with TRBD1. The length of the CDR3 is 13 residues. J lost 4 bases, V lost 5 bases, and 6 bases had no gene match. Looked up from germline, CDR1 is DFQATT and CDR2 is SNEGSKA (reference sequence). This CDR3 reads CSAPGQGMYEQYF. The CDR3 coding sequence is TGCAGTGCTCCGGGACAGGGAATGTACGAGCAGTACTTC.

In this sample, this clonotype turned up a few times. J is TRBJ2-5 and V is TRBV19; 7 nucleotides align to TRBD2. The CDR3 length is 14 residues. Germline trimming cut 3 bases from V and 5 bases from J; bases unmatched to any gene: 6. Germline V gene data show CDR1 as LNHDA and CDR2 as SQIVND (reference sequence). The CDR3 DNA follows: TGTGCCAGTAGTATTTGGGCTAGCGGCGAGACCCAGTACTTC. Translated, it gives CASSIWASGETQYF.

This clonotype was seen many times. J is TRBJ1-1 and V is TRBV6-5; D perhaps matches TRBD1 (5 bases). Germline CDR1 MNHEY, CDR2 SVGAGI. Trimming shortened V by 2 bases and J by 0 bases, and 13 bases separated the two germline ends. The CDR3 contains 16 residues. The CDR3 DNA reads as TGTGCCAGCAGTTACGGGATGGGACGGATGAACACTGAAGCTTTCTTT. Translated: CASSYGMGRMNTEAFF.

This clonotype was seen ten or more times. The rearrangement links TRBV3-1 to TRBJ2-1; no firm D call. V shed 1 base and J shed 5 bases, with 9 bases lying between them. The germline V gene encodes CDR1 LGHDT and CDR2 YNNKEL (reference sequence). This CDR3 has 14 amino acids. CDR3 amino acids: CASSQGYSNNEQFF. In nucleotides, the CDR3 is TGTGCCAGCAGCCAAGGATATTCAAACAATGAGCAGTTCTTC.

The table lists this clonotype with many counts. This sequence joins TRBV5-1 and TRBJ1-5; 7 nucleotides agree with TRBD1. The junction had 2 bases not matched to a gene; V was cut back by 4 bases and J by 4 bases. Germline V gene data show CDR1 as SGHRS and CDR2 as YFSETQ. CDR3 length: 13 amino acids. The CDR3 reads CASSQDRNQPQHF. The CDR3 nucleotides are TGCGCCAGCAGCCAGGACAGGAATCAGCCCCAGCATTTT.

To note about this clonotype: Just one base apart from a much larger clone, this may be a read error. The rearrangement joins TRBV12-3 or TRBV12-4 to TRBJ2-7; the match to TRBD1 covers 9 bases. The CDR3 runs 14 residues. J gave up 3 bases and V 3 bases, and 3 bases lay outside the gene matches. Here the CDR3 DNA reads TGTGCCAGCAGTTTCTCGACAGGGGGCTACGAGCAGTACTTC. Its protein product is CASSFSTGGYEQYF.

In its sample, this clonotype was seen many times. The rearrangement links TRBV6-2 or TRBV6-3 to TRBJ1-4, with D uncertain. The CDR3 has 13 residues. Between the trimmed V and J ends, which lost 5 bases and 7 bases, there was a span of 11 bases. The germline gives CDR1 MNHEY, CDR2 SVGEGT. CDR3 sequence (DNA): TGTGCCAGCAGTGAAGCTTGGAGTGAAAAACTGTTTTTT. Encoded protein: CASSEAWSEKLFF.

This clonotype was picked up many times. This chain joins TRBV7-2 and TRBJ2-3; the D is unclear. Near its end, the DNA agrees better with TRBJ2-7, so the J call may be wrong. This CDR3 region has 13 residues. Germline V gene data show CDR1 as SGHTA and CDR2 as FQGNSA. The CDR3: CASSRDYPYEQYF. CDR3 bases: TGTGCCAGCAGCAGGGATTACCCCTACGAGCAGTACTTC.